The rows below give T cell receptor beta chains drawn from one sample of a study of T-cell reconstitution after alpha-beta-depleted transplantation in children. TCRdb itself ran the PCR reads through MiXCR, one entry per CDR3 protein. The sample lists over 150,000 distinct CDR3 sequences, roughly 6% occurring once. Sequenced material: PBMCs, taken before TCRalphabeta/CD19-depleted stem cell transplant. The receptors stem from a girl under three years old with combined immunodeficiency, due to receive a stem cell transplant. Each CDR3 is given with its conserved first and last residue. A D gene is named only where the DNA matches it firmly. Some rows mark clone size as missing; the rest say once, few, many or name a class of expanded clone.

.	TRBV7-2	14	many	TRBJ1-1	TGTGCCAGCAGCTCTCGGTCCCAAAACACTGAAGCTTTCTTT	CASSSRSQNTEAFF
.	TRBV7-2	13	many	TRBJ2-1	TGTGCCAGCAGCCACGGACCAGGGAATGAGCAGTTCTTC	CASSHGPGNEQFF
.	TRBV29-1	14	many	TRBJ2-7	TGCAGCGTTTCGCCAGAGATAAAATCCTACGAGCAGTACTTC	CSVSPEIKSYEQYF
.	TRBV7-2	15	many	TRBJ2-1	TGTGCCAGCAGAGCAAAGGACAGACTTTACAATGAGCAGTTCTTC	CASRAKDRLYNEQFF
.	TRBV20-1	13	many	TRBJ1-2	TGCAGTGCCTCCTGGGCAGGAGAGGATGGCTACACCTTC	CSASWAGEDGYTF
.	TRBV20-1	15	many	TRBJ2-3	TGCAGTGCTAGTCCCTCTATTCGCCGCGCAGATACGCAGTATTTT	CSASPSIRRADTQYF
.	TRBV3-1	14	few	TRBJ1-6	TGTGCCAGCACGCGAGGACAGTTAAATTCACCCCTCCACTTT	CASTRGQLNSPLHF
TRBD2	TRBV6-2/TRBV6-3	13	many	TRBJ2-1	TGTGCCAGCAGTTATAGCGGGAAGAATGAGCAGTTCTTC	CASSYSGKNEQFF
.	TRBV6-5	15	many	TRBJ2-1	TGTGCCAGCAGTTACTCGGGCTATACCTACAATGAGCAGTTCTTC	CASSYSGYTYNEQFF
TRBD1	TRBV28	15	many	TRBJ1-5	TGTGCCAGCCAGGGGGGGGCGGGACGCAATCAGCCCCAGCATTTT	CASQGGAGRNQPQHF
TRBD2	TRBV5-1	17	many	TRBJ2-1	TGCGCCAGCAGCTTGTCACTAGCGGGGAGCTCCTACAATGAGCAGTTCTTC	CASSLSLAGSSYNEQFF
.	TRBV12-3/TRBV12-4	12	.	TRBJ2-5	TGTGCCAGCAGTTTAGCGAAAGAGACCCAGTACTTC	CASSLAKETQYF
.	TRBV12-5	15	many	TRBJ1-4	TGTGCTAGTGGTTTTTTCGGACAGACTAATGAAAAACTGTTTTTT	CASGFFGQTNEKLFF
.	TRBV3-1	13	many	TRBJ1-1	TGTGCCAGCAGCCCAGCGGGGGTTCCCGAAGCTTTCTTT	CASSPAGVPEAFF
.	TRBV4-1	13	many	TRBJ1-1	TGCGCCAGCAGCCAAGATGGGTTGTATGAAGCTTTCTTT	CASSQDGLYEAFF
.	TRBV25-1	15	many	TRBJ2-7	TGTGCCAGCAGTGAATTGGTAGGGCGAACCTACGAGCAGTACTTC	CASSELVGRTYEQYF
.	TRBV7-2	15	many	TRBJ2-7	TGTGCCAGCAGCTTAGAGGCAGGGGAGGGCTACGAGCAGTACTTC	CASSLEAGEGYEQYF
TRBD1	TRBV5-6	16	many	TRBJ2-7	TGTGCCAGCAGCGGTTACAGGGGAATCCAGGGCTACGAGCAGTACTTC	CASSGYRGIQGYEQYF
.	TRBV18	17	many	TRBJ2-3	TGTGCCAGCTCACCCGGACGGGAAATTATAAGCACAGATACGCAGTATTTT	CASSPGREIISTDTQYF
.	TRBV15	14	many	TRBJ2-2	TGTGCCACCAGCAGAACGGGGTATACCGGGGAGCTGTTTTTT	CATSRTGYTGELFF
TRBD2	TRBV9	18	few	TRBJ2-1	TGTGCCAGCAGCGTAGAAGGTGGCGGGAGGGCCCCCTACAATGAGCAGTTCTTC	CASSVEGGGRAPYNEQFF
TRBD1	TRBV20-1	14	.	TRBJ1-1	TGCAGTGCTGGAGAACAGGGGTTCATCGTAGAAGCTTTCTTT	CSAGEQGFIVEAFF
TRBD2	TRBV7-8	17	.	TRBJ2-5	TGTGCCAGCAGCACCGAGCGGGGGAGAATATACCAAGAGACCCAGTACTTC	CASSTERGRIYQETQYF
.	TRBV3-1	16	many	TRBJ2-1	TGTGCCAGCAGCCCGTACTCTGCGCTTAACAACGGGGAGCAGTTCTTC	CASSPYSALNNGEQFF
TRBD2	TRBV11-2	16	many	TRBJ2-1	TGTGCCAGCAGCCTCTCTGTGGGGAGCGGGACCTATGAGCAGTTCTTC	CASSLSVGSGTYEQFF
TRBD1	TRBV20-1	15	many	TRBJ2-7	TGCAGTGCTAGGCACCGGGACAGTGTATTCTACGAGCAGTACTTC	CSARHRDSVFYEQYF
.	TRBV7-8	16	many	TRBJ2-5	TGTGCCAGCAGCCCCTTTAAAGTTGGTAGCATGGAGACCCAGTACTTC	CASSPFKVGSMETQYF
.	TRBV27	16	few	TRBJ2-4	TGTGCCAGCAGCGCTCCTGGGGGTAGGGGAAAAAACATTCAGTACTTC	CASSAPGGRGKNIQYF